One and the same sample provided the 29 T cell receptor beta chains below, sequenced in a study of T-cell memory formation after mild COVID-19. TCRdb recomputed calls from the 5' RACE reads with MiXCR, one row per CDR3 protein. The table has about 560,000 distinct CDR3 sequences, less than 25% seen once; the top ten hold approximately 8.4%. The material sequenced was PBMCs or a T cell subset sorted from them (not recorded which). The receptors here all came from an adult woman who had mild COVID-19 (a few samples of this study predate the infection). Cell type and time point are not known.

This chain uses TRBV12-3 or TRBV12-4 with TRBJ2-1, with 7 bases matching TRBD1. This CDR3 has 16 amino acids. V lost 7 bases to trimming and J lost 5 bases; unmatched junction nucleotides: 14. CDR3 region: CASTAIRDRNHNEQFF. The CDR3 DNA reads TGTGCCAGCACCGCAATCCGGGACAGAAATCACAATGAGCAGTTCTTC.

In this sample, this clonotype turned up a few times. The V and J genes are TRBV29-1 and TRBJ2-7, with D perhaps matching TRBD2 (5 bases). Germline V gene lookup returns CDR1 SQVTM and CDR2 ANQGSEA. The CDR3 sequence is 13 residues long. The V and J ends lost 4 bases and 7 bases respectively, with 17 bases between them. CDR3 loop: CSVGARLAREQYF. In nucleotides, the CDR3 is TGCAGCGTTGGGGCTAGGTTAGCGAGGGAGCAGTACTTC.

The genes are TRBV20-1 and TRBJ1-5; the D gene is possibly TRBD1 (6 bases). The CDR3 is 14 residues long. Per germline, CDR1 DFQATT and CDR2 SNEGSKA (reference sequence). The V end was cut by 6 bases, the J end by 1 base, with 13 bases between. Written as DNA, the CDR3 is TGCAGTGCCACTAAGGGGGAGAGCAATCAGCCCCAGCATTTT. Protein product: CSATKGESNQPQHF.

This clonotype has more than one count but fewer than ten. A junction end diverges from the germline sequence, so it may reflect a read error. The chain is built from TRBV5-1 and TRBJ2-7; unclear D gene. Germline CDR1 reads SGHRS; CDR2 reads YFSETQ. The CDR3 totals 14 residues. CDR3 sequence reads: CASSLEGRNYGQYF. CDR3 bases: TGCGCCAGCAGCTTGGAAGGCAGGAATTACGGGCAGTACTTC.

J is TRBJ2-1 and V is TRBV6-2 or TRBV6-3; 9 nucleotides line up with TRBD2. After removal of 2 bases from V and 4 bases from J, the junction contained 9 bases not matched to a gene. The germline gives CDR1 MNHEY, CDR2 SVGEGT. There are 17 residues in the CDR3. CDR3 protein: CASSYPRLAESYNEQFF. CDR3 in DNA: TGTGCCAGCAGTTACCCTCGACTAGCGGAGTCGTACAATGAGCAGTTCTTC.

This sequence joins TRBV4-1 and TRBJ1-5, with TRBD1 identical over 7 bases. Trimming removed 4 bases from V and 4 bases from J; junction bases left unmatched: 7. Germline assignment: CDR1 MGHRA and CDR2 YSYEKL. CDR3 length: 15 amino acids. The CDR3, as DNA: TGCGCCAGCAGCCTCGAAGGACAGGCGAATCAGCCCCAGCATTTT. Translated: CASSLEGQANQPQHF.

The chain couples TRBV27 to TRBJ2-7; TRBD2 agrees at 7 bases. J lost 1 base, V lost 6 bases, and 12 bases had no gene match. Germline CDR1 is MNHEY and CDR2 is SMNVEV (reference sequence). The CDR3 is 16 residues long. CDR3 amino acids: CASRRASGQGSYEQYF. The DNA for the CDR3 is TGTGCCAGCAGGAGGGCTAGCGGACAAGGGTCCTACGAGCAGTACTTC.

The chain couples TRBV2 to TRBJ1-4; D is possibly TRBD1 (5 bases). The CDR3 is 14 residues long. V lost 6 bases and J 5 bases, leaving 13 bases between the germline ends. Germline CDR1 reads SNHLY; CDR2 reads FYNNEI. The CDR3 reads CASRFGTRNEKLFF. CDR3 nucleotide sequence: TGTGCCAGCAGGTTCGGGACGCGGAATGAAAAACTGTTTTTT.

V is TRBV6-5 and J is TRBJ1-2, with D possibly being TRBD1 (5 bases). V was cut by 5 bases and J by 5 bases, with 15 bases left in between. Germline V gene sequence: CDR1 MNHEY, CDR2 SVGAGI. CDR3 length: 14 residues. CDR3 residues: CASSPWDGEYGYTF. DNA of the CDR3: TGTGCCAGCAGTCCCTGGGACGGGGAGTATGGCTACACCTTC.

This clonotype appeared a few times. For the CDR3, the DNA is TGTGCCAGCAGCTTAGCGGGGCAAACTGAAGCTTTCTTT. Protein sequence: CASSLAGQTEAFF. The rearrangement uses TRBV7-9 and TRBJ1-1, with D possibly being TRBD1 (5 bases). This CDR3 comprises 13 residues. CDR1 and CDR2 from the germline V gene are SEHNR and FQNEAQ (reference sequence). Trimming removed 0 bases from V and 5 bases from J, with 7 bases in between.

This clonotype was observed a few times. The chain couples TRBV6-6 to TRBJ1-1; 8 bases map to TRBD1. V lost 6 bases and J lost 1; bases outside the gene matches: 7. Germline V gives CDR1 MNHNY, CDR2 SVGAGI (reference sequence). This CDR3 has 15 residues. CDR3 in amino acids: CASRGQGTGNTEAFF. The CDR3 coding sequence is TGTGCCAGCAGAGGCCAAGGGACAGGGAACACTGAAGCTTTCTTT.

CDR3 bases: TGTGCCAGCAGTTTTCAGGCAGGGAGGACCTACGAGCAGTACTTC. It is translated as CASSFQAGRTYEQYF. The chain recombines TRBV12-3 or TRBV12-4 with TRBJ2-7, with a tentative D call TRBD2 (6 bases). This CDR3 comprises 15 residues. Trimming stripped 3 bases from V and 2 bases from J, with 14 bases between.

The CDR3 sequence: CASSLSARDYGYTF. In DNA, the CDR3 is TGTGCCAGCAGCTTGTCTGCCCGTGACTATGGCTACACCTTC. This chain links TRBV5-6 with TRBJ1-2; no clear D gene. This CDR3 comprises 14 residues. V lost 1 base and J lost 3, with 10 bases in between. From germline, CDR1 is SGHDT and CDR2 YYEEEE.

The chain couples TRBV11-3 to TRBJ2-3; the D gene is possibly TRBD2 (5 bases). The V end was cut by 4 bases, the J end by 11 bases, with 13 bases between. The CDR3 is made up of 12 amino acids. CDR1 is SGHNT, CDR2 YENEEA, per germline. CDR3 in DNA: TGTGCCAGCAGCTCCGGGCCACGGGGGCAGTATTTT. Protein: CASSSGPRGQYF.

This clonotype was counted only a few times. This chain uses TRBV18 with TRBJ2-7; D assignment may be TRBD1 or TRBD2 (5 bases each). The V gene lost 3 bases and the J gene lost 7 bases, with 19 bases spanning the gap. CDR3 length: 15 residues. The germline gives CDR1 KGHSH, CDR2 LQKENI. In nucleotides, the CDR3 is TGTGCCAGCTCACCCGGGACGGACCGTGCCTTGGAGCAGTACTTC. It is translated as CASSPGTDRALEQYF.

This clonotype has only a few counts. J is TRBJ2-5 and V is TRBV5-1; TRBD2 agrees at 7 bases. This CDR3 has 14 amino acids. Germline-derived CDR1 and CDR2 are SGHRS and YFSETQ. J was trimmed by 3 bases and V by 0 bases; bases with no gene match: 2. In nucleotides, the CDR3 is TGCGCCAGCAGCTTGGCGCTAGCGGAAGAGACCCAGTACTTC. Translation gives CASSLALAEETQYF. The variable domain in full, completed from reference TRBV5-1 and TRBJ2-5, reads KAGVTQTPRYLIKTRGQQVTLSCSPISGHRSVSWYQQTPGQGLQFLFEYFSETQRNKGNFPGRFSGRQFSNSRSEMNVSTLELGDSALYLCASSLALAEETQYFGPGTRLLVL.

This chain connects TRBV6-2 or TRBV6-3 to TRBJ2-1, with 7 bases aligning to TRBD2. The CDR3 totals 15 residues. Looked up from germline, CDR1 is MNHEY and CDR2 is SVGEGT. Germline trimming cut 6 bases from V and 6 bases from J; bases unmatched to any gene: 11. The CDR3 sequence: CASSPREVSGNEQFF. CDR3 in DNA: TGTGCCAGCAGCCCACGGGAGGTTTCCGGCAATGAGCAGTTCTTC.

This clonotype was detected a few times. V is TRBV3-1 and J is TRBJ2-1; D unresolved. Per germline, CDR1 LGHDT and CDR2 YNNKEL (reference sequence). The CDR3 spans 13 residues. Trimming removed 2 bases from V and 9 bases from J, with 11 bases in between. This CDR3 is CASSQSALGEQFF. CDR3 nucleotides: TGTGCCAGCAGCCAATCCGCCCTCGGTGAGCAGTTCTTC.

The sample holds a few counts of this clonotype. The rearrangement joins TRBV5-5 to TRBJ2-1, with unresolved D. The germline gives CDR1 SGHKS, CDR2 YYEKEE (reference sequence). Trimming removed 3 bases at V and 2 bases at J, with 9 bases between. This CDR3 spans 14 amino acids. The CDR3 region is CASSWSVTYNEQFF. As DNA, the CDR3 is TGTGCCAGCAGCTGGAGCGTTACCTACAATGAGCAGTTCTTC.

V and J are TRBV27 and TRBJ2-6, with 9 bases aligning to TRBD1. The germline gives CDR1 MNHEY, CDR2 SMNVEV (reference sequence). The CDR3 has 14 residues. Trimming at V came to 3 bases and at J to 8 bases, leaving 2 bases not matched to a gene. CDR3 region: CASSLNRGPNVLTF. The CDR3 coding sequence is TGTGCCAGCAGTTTGAACAGGGGGCCCAACGTCCTGACTTTC.

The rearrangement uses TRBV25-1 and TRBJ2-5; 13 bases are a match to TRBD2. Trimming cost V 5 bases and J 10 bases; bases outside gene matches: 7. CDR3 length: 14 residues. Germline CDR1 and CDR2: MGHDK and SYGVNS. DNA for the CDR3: TGTGCCAGCAGTATAACTAGCGGGGGGGCCCTCCAGTACTTC. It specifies CASSITSGGALQYF.

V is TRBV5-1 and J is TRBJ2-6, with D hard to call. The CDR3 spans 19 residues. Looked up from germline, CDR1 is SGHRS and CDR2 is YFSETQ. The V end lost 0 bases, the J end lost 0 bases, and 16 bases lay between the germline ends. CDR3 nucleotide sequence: TGCGCCAGCAGCTTGGTTGGAACAGAATTCGTCTCTGGGGCCAACGTCCTGACTTTC. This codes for CASSLVGTEFVSGANVLTF.

CDR3 amino acids: CSVELSTTNGYTF. The CDR3 bases are TGCAGCGTTGAGCTGAGCACAACGAATGGCTACACCTTC. The rearrangement joins TRBV29-1 to TRBJ1-2; D is unclear. CDR3 length: 13 residues. Germline CDR1 SQVTM, CDR2 ANQGSEA. Trimming removed 3 bases at V and 6 bases at J, with 14 bases between.

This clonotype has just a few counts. The CDR3 spells CASSFLVSSYEQYF. The CDR3 coding sequence is TGTGCCAGCAGCTTCCTTGTGAGCTCCTACGAGCAGTACTTC. The V gene is TRBV7-8, the J gene TRBJ2-7; D is undetermined. The CDR3 loop spans 14 amino acids. V lost 3 bases to trimming and J lost 0 bases, with 9 bases between them. Germline V CDR1 and CDR2: SGHVS, FQNEAQ. The full variable domain, with the rest looked up from reference TRBV7-8 and TRBJ2-7, is GAGVSQSPRYKVAKRGQDVALRCDPISGHVSLFWYQQALGQGPEFLTYFQNEAQLDKSGLPSDRFFAERPEGSVSTLKIQRTQQEDSAVYLCASSFLVSSYEQYFGPGTRLTVT.

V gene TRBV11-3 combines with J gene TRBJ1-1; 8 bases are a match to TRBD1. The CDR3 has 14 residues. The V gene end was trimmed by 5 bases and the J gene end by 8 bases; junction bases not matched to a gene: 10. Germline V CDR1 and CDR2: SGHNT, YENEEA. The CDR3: CASSPPGGTGEAFF. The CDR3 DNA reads TGTGCCAGCAGCCCTCCGGGCGGGACAGGCGAAGCTTTCTTT.

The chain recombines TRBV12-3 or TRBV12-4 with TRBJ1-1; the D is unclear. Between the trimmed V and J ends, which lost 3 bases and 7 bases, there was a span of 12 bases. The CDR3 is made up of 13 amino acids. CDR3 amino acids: CASSFEYLNEAFF. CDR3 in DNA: TGTGCCAGCAGTTTCGAGTATCTTAATGAAGCTTTCTTT.

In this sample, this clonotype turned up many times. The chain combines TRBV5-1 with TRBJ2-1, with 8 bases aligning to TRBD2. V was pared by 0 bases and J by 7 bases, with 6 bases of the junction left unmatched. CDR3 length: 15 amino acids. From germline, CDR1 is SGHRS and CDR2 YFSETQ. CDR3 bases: TGCGCCAGCAGCTTGGGAGCGGGAGCCGGGAATGAGCAGTTCTTC. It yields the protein CASSLGAGAGNEQFF.

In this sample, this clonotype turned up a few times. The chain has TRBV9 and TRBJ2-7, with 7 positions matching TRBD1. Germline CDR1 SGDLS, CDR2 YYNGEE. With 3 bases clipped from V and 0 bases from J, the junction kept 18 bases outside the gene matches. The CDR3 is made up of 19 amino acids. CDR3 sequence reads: CASSGGQDEHGAISYEQYF. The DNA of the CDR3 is TGTGCCAGCAGCGGAGGACAGGACGAACACGGGGCGATCTCCTACGAGCAGTACTTC.

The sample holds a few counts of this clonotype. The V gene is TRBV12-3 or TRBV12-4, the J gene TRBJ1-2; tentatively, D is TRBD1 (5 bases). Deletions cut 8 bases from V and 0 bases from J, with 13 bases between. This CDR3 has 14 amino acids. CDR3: CASSGTDPNYGYTF. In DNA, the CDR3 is TGTGCCAGCTCCGGGACCGACCCTAACTATGGCTACACCTTC.